This paragraph covers one TCR beta chain sequence. Original analysis: Amplification of reference gene primers was used by the study to estimate nucleated cell counts. The method was immunoSEQ multiplex PCR; TCRdb's version includes in-frame clones alone and lacks a portion of them. The V and J calls and clone size were taken over from that table, and D and trimming were inferred from the DNA. This sample has about 210,000 clones, with about four fifths found just once. This sample stems from a study of blood T cell repertoires in COVID-19. Study-wide context: Specimens from acute and convalescent COVID-19 originated in the United States, Italy and Spain. Sources were T cells, B-cell-depleted T cells, or PBMCs; the material itself was cDNA or gDNA.

The TCR comes from a woman in her 40s with acute or convalescent COVID-19. Sequenced material: peripheral blood.

The CDR3 bases are TGTGCCACCAGCCCTACTAGCGTGATACGCAATGAGCAGTTCTTC. This sequence encodes CATSPTSVIRNEQFF. The chain uses TRBV15 and TRBJ2-1, with TRBD2 matching 7 bases. The germline V gene has CDR1 LNHNV and CDR2 YYDKDF (reference sequence). The length of the CDR3 is 15 residues. V dropped 5 bases and J dropped 6; count of bases not matched to a gene: 10.